This T cell receptor beta chain was found in a study of blood T cell repertoires in COVID-19. Across the study: Sample material is recorded as cDNA or gDNA derived from T cells, B-cell-depleted T cells, or PBMCs.

Measured with immunoSEQ multiplex PCR; TCRdb has only the in-frame clones, and not every one. The repertoire holds about 120,000 clones, with nearly 90% as singletons. Germline assignment: CDR1 SGHDN and CDR2 FVKESK. The CDR3 totals 16 residues. J lost 5 bases, V lost 0 bases, and 6 bases had no gene match. V usage is TRBV14 and J usage is TRBJ2-7; 11 bases agree with TRBD1. This receptor was taken from a woman in her sixties or seventies with COVID-19, enrolled during active disease. Sequences were obtained from peripheral blood. CDR3 nucleotide sequence: TGTGCCAGCAGCCAAGACTCTGGGACAGGGGGGAACGAGCAGTACTTC. Amino acid sequence: CASSQDSGTGGNEQYF.